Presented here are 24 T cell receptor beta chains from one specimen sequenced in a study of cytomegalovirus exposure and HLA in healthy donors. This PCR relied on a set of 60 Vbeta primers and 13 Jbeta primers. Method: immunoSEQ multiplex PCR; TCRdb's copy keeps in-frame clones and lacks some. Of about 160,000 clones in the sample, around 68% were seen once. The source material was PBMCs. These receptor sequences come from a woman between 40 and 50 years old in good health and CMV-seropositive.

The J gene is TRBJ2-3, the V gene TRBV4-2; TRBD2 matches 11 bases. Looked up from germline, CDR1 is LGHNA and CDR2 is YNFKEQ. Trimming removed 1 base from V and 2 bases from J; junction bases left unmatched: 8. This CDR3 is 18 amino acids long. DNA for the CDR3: TGTGCCAGCAGCCAAGGCTATTTGACTAGCGGGGTCACAGATACGCAGTATTTT. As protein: CASSQGYLTSGVTDTQYF.

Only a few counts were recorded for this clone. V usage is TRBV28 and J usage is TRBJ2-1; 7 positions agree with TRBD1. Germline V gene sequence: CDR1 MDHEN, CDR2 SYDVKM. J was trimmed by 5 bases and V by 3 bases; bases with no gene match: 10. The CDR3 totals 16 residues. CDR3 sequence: CASSFWRQGWNNEQFF. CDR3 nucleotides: TGTGCCAGCAGTTTCTGGCGACAGGGCTGGAACAATGAGCAGTTCTTC. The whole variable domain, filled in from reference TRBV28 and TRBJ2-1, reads DVKVTQSSRYLVKRTGEKVFLECVQDMDHENMFWYRQDPGLGLRLIYFSYDVKMKEKGDIPEGYSVSREKKERFSLILESASTNQTSMYLCASSFWRQGWNNEQFFGPGTRLTVL.

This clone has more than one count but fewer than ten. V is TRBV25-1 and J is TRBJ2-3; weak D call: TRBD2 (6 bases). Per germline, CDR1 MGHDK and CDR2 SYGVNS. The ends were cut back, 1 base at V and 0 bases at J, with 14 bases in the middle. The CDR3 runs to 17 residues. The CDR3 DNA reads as TGTGCCAGCAGTGAATTTGCAGAAGGGACTAGCACAGATACGCAGTATTTT. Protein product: CASSEFAEGTSTDTQYF.

The CDR3 nucleotides are TGCGCCAGCAGCCAGGGGGCTAGCGGGGCGGATACGCAGTATTTT. It encodes CASSQGASGADTQYF. The V and J genes are TRBV4-1 and TRBJ2-3; 9 nucleotides line up with TRBD2. The junction had 7 bases not matched to a gene; V was cut back by 3 bases and J by 6 bases. CDR1 is MGHRA, CDR2 YSYEKL, per germline. This CDR3 is 15 amino acids long.

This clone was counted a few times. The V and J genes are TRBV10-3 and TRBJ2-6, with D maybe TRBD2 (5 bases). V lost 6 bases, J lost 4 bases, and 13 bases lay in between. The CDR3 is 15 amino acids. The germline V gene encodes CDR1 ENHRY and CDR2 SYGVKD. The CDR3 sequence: CAISNGEEGANVLTF. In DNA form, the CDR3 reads TGTGCCATCAGCAACGGGGAAGAGGGGGCCAACGTCCTGACTTTC.

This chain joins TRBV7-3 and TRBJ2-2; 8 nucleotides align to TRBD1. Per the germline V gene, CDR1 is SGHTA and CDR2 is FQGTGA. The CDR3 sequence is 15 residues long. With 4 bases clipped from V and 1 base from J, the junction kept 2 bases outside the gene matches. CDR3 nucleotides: TGTGCCAGCAGCTCCGGGACAGGGAACACCGGGGAGCTGTTTTTT. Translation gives CASSSGTGNTGELFF. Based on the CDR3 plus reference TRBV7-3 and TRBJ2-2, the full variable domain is GAGVSQTPSNKVTEKGKYVELRCDPISGHTALYWYRQSLGQGPEFLIYFQGTGAADDSGLPNDRFFAVRPEGSVSTLKIQRTERGDSAVYLCASSSGTGNTGELFFGEGSRLTVL.

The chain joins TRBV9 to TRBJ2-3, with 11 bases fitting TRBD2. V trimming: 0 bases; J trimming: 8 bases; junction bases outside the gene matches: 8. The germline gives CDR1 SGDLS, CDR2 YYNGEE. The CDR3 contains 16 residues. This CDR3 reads CASSVEIAGGPGTQYF. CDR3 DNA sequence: TGTGCCAGCAGCGTAGAGATAGCGGGAGGGCCGGGTACGCAGTATTTT.

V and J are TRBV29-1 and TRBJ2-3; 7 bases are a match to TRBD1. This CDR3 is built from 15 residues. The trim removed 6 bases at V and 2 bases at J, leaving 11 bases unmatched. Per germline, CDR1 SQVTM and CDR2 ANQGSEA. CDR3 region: CSVSDLGQPTDTQYF. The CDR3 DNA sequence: TGCAGCGTCTCCGATTTGGGACAGCCCACAGATACGCAGTATTTT.

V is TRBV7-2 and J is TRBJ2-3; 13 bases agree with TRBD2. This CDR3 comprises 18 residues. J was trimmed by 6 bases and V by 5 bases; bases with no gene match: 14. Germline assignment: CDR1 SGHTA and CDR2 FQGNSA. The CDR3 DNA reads TGTGCCAGCAGCCCACTCCTACTAGCGGGGGGGCCAACGGATACGCAGTATTTT. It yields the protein CASSPLLLAGGPTDTQYF.

The CDR3 nucleotides are TGTGCCAGCAGCTTAGTCAGGGTGGGAACTAATGAAAAACTGTTTTTT. Translation gives CASSLVRVGTNEKLFF. The chain uses TRBV7-8 and TRBJ1-4, with D perhaps TRBD1 (5 bases). The CDR3 is made up of 16 amino acids. Germline V gives CDR1 SGHVS, CDR2 FQNEAQ. V was shortened by 1 base and J by 1 base, with 10 bases between the two germline ends.

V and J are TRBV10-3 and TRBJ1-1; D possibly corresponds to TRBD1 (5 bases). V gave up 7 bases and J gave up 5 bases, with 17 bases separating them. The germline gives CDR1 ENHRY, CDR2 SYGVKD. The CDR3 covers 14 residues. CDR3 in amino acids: CAITPSTRVTEAFF. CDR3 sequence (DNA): TGTGCCATCACCCCTTCGACCAGGGTTACTGAAGCTTTCTTT.

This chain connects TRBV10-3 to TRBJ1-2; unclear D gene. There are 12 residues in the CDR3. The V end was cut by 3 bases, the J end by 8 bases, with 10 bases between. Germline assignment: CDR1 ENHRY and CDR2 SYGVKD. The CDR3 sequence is CAISDTGVGYTF. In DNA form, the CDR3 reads TGTGCCATCAGTGATACGGGTGTCGGCTACACCTTC.

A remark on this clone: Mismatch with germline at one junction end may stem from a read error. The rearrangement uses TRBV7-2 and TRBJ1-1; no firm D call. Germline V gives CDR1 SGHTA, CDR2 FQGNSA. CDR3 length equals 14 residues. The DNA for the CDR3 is TGTGCCAGCAGCATCAGTGGGAGGAACACTGAAGCTCTCTTT. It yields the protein CASSISGRNTEALF. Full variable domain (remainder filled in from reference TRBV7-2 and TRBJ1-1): GAGVSQSPSNKVTEKGKDVELRCDPISGHTALYWYRQSLGQGLEFLIYFQGNSAPDKSGLPSDRFSAERTGGSVSTLTIQRTQQEDSAVYLCASSISGRNTEALFGQGTRLTVV.

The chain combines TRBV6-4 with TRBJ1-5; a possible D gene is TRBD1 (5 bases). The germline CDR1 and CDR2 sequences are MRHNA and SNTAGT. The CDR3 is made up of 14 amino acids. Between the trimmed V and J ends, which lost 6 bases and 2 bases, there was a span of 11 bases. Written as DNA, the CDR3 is TGTGCCAGCAGCAGGTGGGGCGGCAATCAGCCCCAGCATTTT. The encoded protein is CASSRWGGNQPQHF.

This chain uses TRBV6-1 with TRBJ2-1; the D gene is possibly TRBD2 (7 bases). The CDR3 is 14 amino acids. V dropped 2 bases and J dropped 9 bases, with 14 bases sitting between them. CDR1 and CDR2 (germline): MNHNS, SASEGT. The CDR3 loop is CASSEWRGGGEQFF. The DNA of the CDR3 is TGTGCCAGCAGTGAATGGAGGGGAGGGGGTGAGCAGTTCTTC.

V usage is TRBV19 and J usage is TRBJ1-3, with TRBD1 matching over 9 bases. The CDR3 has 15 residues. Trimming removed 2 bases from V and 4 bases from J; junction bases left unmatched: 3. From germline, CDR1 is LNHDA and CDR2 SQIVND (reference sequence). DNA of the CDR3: TGTGCCAGTAGTATACAACAGGGGGCAGGAAACACCATATATTTT. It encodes CASSIQQGAGNTIYF.

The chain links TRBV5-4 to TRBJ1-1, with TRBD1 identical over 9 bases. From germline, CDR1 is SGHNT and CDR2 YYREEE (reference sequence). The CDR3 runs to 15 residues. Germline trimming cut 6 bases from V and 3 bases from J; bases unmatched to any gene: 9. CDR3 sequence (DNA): TGTGCCAGCACTCAACAGGGGGCTGATTACACTGAAGCTTTCTTT. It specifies CASTQQGADYTEAFF. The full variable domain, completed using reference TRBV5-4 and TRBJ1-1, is ETGVTQSPTHLIKTRGQQVTLRCSSQSGHNTVSWYQQALGQGPQFIFQYYREEENGRGNFPPRFSGLQFPNYSSELNVNALELDDSALYLCASTQQGADYTEAFFGQGTRLTVV.

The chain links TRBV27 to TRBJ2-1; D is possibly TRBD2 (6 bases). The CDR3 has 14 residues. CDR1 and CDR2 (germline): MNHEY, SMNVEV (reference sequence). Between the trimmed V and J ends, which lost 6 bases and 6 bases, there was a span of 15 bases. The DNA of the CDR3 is TGTGCCAGCAGGTCACTCCGGGGGATCAATGAGCAGTTCTTC. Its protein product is CASRSLRGINEQFF.

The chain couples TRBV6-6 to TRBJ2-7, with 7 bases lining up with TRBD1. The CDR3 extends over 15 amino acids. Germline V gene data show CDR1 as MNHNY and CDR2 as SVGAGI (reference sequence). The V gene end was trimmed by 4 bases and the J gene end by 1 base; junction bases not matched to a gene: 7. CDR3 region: CASSLRTGLSYEQYF. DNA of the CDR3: TGTGCCAGCAGTTTGCGGACAGGCCTATCCTACGAGCAGTACTTC.

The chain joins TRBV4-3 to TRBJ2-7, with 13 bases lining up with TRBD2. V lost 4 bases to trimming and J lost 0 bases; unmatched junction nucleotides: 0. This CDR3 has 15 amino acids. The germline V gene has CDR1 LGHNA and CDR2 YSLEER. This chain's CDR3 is CASSRTSGSSYEQYF. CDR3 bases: TGCGCCAGCAGCCGGACTAGCGGGAGCTCCTACGAGCAGTACTTC.

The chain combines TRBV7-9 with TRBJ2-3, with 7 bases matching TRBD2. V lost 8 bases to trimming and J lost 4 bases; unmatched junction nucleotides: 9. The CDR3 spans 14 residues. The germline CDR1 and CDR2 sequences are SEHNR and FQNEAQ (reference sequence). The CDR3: CASAPQAGPDTQYF. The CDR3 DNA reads TGTGCCAGCGCCCCGCAAGCGGGACCAGATACGCAGTATTTT.

The CDR3 reads CASTTGNDYGYTF. CDR3 coding DNA: TGCGCCAGCACTACAGGGAATGACTATGGCTACACCTTC. The chain is built from TRBV5-1 and TRBJ1-2; tentative D call: TRBD1 (6 bases). The CDR3 is made up of 13 amino acids. Trimming took off 6 bases at V and 3 bases at J, with 12 bases between the two ends. In germline, CDR1 is SGHRS, CDR2 YFSETQ. The full variable domain, in which reference TRBV5-1 and TRBJ1-2 provide the parts outside the CDR3, is KAGVTQTPRYLIKTRGQQVTLSCSPISGHRSVSWYQQTPGQGLQFLFEYFSETQRNKGNFPGRFSGRQFSNSRSEMNVSTLELGDSALYLCASTTGNDYGYTFGSGTRLTVV.

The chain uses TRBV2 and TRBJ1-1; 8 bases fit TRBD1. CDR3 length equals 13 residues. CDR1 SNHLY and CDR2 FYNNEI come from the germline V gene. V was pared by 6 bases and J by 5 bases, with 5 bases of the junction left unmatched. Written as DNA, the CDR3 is TGTGCCAGCAGGGAGACAGGGGAGACTGAAGCTTTCTTT. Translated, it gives CASRETGETEAFF.

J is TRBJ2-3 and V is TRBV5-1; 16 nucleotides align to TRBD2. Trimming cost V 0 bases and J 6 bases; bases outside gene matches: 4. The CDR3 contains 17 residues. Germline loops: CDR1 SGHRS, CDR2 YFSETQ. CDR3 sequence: CASSLAPGLAGGDTQYF. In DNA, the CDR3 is TGCGCCAGCAGCTTGGCCCCGGGACTAGCGGGAGGGGATACGCAGTATTTT. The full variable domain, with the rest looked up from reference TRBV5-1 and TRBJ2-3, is KAGVTQTPRYLIKTRGQQVTLSCSPISGHRSVSWYQQTPGQGLQFLFEYFSETQRNKGNFPGRFSGRQFSNSRSEMNVSTLELGDSALYLCASSLAPGLAGGDTQYFGPGTRLTVL.